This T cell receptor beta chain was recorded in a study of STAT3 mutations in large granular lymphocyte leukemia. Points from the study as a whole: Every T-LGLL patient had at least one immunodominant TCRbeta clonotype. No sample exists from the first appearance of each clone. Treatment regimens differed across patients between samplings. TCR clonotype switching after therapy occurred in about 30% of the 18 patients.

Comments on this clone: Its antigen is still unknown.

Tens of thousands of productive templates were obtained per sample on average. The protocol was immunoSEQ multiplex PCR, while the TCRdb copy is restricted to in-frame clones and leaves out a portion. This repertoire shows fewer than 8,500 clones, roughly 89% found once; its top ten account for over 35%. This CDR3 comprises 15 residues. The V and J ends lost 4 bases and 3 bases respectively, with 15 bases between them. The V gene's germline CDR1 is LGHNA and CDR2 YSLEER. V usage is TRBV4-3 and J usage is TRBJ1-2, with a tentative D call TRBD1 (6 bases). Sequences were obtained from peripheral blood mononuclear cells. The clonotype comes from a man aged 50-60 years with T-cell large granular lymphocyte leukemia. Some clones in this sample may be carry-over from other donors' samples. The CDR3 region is CASSRTGSGDYGYTF. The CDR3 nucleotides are TGCGCCAGCAGCCGCACAGGGTCCGGGGACTATGGCTACACCTTC.